The clone carrying this T cell receptor beta chain was found a few times. Its antigen is not known. CDR3 length: 15 amino acids. CDR1 SGHTA and CDR2 FQGNSA come from the germline V gene. The V and J ends lost 4 bases and 5 bases, in that order; junction bases with no gene match: 5. This entry belongs to a study of T-cell memory formation after mild COVID-19. Study-wide points: Memory cells collected pre-infection included some clones that later responded, suggesting cross-reactive memory joined. Clones that contracted clustered mainly in CM and EM if CD4+ and in EMRA if CD8+.

5'RACE primed from the constant segment yielded TCR alpha and TCR beta cDNA libraries bearing sample barcodes and UMIs. TCRdb ran MiXCR on the 5' RACE reads and lists one entry per CDR3 protein. The sample carries 250,000 to 350,000 distinct CDR3 sequences, 15% to 20% recorded once. V gene TRBV7-2 combines with J gene TRBJ2-5; 12 nucleotides align to TRBD1. This receptor was obtained from a man aged 18 to 29 who had mild COVID-19 (a few samples of this study predate the infection). Cell type and time point are not known. What was sequenced was PBMCs or a T cell subset sorted from them (not recorded which). DNA of the CDR3: TGTGCCAGCAGCTCGGGACAGGGGGCGGGTGAGACCCAGTACTTC. Encoded protein: CASSSGQGAGETQYF.